Below, 2 T cell receptor beta chains from the same sample are listed, as sequenced in a study of response to subunit inactivated influenza vaccine. TCRdb independently ran MiXCR on the RT-PCR reads; one entry per CDR3 protein. The sample contains over 400,000 distinct CDR3 sequences, approximately 13% of which appear only once. The input for sequencing was PBMCs from blood, taken roughly 48 days after vaccination. These receptors were collected from a man in his fifties or sixties who received an inactivated influenza vaccine.

This clonotype appeared many times. This rearrangement joins TRBV12-3 or TRBV12-4 to TRBJ1-2; TRBD1 might be the D (5 bases). CDR3 length: 13 amino acids. Deletions cut 3 bases from V and 3 bases from J, with 8 bases between. CDR3: CASSLPGHYGYTF. The CDR3 nucleotides read TGTGCCAGCAGTTTGCCAGGGCACTATGGCTACACCTTC.

The chain has TRBV5-1 and TRBJ1-4, with TRBD1 as a possible D gene (6 bases). Germline values: CDR1 SGHRS, CDR2 YFSETQ. CDR3 size: 15 residues. Trimming removed 0 bases at V and 6 bases at J, with 12 bases between. The CDR3 DNA reads TGCGCCAGCAGCTTGGGGGGGGCTGTGGATGAAAAACTGTTTTTT. This encodes CASSLGGAVDEKLFF.